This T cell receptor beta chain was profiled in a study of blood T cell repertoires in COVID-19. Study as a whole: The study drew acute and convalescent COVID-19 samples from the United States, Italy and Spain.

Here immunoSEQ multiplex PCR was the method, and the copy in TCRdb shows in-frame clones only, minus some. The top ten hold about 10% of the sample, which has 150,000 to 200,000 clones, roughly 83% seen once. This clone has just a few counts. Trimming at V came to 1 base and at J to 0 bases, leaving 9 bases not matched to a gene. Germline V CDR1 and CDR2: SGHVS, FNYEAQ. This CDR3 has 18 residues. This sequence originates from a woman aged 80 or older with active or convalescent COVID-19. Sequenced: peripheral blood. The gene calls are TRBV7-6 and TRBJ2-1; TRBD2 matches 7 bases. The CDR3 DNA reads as TGTGCCAGCAGCTTAGTAGTAACTAGCGTCAGCTCCTACAATGAGCAGTTCTTC. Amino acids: CASSLVVTSVSSYNEQFF.